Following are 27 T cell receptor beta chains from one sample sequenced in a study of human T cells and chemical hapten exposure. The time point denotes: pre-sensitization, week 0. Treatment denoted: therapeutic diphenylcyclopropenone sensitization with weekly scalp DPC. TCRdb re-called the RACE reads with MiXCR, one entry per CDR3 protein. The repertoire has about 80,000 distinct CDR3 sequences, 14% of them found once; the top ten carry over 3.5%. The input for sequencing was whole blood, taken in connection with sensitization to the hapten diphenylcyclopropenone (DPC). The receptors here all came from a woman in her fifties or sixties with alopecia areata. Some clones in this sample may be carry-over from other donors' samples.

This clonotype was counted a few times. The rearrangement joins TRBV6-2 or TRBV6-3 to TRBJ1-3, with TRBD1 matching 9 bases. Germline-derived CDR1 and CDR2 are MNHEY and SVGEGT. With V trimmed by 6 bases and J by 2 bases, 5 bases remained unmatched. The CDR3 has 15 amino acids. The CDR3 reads CASRKDRGAGNTIYF. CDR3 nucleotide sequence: TGTGCCAGCAGGAAGGACAGGGGAGCTGGAAACACCATATATTTT.

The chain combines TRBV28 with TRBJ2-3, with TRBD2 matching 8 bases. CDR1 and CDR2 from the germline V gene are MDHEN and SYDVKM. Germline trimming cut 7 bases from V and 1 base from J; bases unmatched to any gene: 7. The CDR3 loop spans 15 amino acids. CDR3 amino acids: CASTLAGIGTDTQYF. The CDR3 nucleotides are TGTGCCAGCACCTTAGCGGGAATCGGCACAGATACGCAGTATTTT.

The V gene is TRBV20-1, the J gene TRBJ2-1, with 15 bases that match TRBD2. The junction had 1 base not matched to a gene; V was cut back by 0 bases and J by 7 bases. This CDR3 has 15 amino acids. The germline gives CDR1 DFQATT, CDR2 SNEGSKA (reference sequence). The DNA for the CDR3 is TGCAGTGCTAGAGACGGGACTAGCGGGAGGAATGAGCAGTTCTTC. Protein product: CSARDGTSGRNEQFF.

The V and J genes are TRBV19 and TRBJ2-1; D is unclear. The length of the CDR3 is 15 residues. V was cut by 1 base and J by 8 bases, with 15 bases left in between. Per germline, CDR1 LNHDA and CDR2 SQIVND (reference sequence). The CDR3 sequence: CASSIAFGLEDEQFF. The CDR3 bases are TGTGCCAGTAGTATAGCTTTTGGCTTAGAGGATGAGCAGTTCTTC. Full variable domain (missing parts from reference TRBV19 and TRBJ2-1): DGGITQSPKYLFRKEGQNVTLSCEQNLNHDAMYWYRQDPGQGLRLIYYSQIVNDFQKGDIAEGYSVSREKKESFPLTVTSAQKNPTAFYLCASSIAFGLEDEQFFGPGTRLTVL.

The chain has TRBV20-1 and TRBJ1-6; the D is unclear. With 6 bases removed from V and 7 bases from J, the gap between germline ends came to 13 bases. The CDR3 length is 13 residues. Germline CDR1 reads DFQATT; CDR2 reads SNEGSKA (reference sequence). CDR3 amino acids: CSAHQRGNSPLHF. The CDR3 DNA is TGCAGTGCACACCAGCGAGGGAATTCACCCCTCCACTTT.

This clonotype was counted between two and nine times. This CDR3 is CASSSQGLASTGQYF. The CDR3 DNA is TGTGCCAGCAGCTCCCAGGGACTAGCGAGCACGGGGCAGTACTTC. The chain joins TRBV7-8 to TRBJ2-7; 10 bases line up with TRBD2. V gave up 4 bases and J gave up 9 bases; unmatched junction bases: 12. Germline V gene sequence: CDR1 SGHVS, CDR2 FQNEAQ. CDR3 length equals 15 residues.

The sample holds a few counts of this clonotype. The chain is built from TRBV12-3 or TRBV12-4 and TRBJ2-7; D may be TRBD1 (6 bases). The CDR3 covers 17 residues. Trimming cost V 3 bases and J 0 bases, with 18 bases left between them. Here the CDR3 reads CASSFTLGQGSSYEQYF. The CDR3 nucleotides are TGTGCCAGCAGTTTCACCCTCGGCCAGGGGAGCTCCTACGAGCAGTACTTC.

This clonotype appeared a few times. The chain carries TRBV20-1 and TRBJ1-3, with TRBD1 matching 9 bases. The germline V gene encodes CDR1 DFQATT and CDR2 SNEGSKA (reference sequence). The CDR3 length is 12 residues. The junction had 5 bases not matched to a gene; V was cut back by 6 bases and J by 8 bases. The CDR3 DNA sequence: TGCAGTGCCCTGGGACAGGGTGACACCATATATTTT. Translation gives CSALGQGDTIYF.

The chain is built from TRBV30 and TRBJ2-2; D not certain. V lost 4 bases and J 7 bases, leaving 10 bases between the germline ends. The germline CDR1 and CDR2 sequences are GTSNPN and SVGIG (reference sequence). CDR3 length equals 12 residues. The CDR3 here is CAWTSIGGELFF. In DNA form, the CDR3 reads TGTGCCTGGACTAGTATCGGCGGGGAGCTGTTTTTT.

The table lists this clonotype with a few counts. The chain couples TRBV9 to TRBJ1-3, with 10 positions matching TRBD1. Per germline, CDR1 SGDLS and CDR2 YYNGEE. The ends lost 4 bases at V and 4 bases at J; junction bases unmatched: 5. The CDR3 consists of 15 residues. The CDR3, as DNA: TGTGCCAGCAGCCTGGACAGGGGGGAAGGAAACACCATATATTTT. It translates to CASSLDRGEGNTIYF.

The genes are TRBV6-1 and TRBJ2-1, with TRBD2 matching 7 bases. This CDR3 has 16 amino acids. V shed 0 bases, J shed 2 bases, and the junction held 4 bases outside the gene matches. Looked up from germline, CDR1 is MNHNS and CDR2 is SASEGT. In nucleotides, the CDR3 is TGTGCCAGCAGTGAAGCGAGTGCGGGAGCCTACAATGAGCAGTTCTTC. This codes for CASSEASAGAYNEQFF.

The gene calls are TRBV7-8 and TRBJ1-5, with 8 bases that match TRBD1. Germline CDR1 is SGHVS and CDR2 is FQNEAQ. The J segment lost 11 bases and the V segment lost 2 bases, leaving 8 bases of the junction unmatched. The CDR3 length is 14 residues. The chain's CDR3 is CASSLSTGEAAQHF. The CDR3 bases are TGTGCCAGCAGCTTATCGACAGGGGAAGCGGCCCAGCATTTT.

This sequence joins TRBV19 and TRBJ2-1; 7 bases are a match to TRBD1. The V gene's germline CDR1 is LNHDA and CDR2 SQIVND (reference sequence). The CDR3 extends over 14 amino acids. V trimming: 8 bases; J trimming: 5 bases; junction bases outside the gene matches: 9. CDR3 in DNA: TGTGCCAGTCAGCCGACAGGGTCCCACAATGAGCAGTTCTTC. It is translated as CASQPTGSHNEQFF.

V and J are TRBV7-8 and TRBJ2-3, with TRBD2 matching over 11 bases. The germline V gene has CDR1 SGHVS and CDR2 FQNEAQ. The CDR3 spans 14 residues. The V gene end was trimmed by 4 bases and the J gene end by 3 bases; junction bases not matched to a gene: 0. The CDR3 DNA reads TGTGCCAGCAGCTGGACTAGCGGGACAGATACGCAGTATTTT. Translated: CASSWTSGTDTQYF.

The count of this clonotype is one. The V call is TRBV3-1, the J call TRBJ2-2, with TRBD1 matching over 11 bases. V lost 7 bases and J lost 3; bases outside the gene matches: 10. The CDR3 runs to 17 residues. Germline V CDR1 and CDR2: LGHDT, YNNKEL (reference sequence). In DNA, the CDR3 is TGTGCCAGCAAGGACAGGGGGCGAGGTGCCGACACCGGGGAGCTGTTTTTT. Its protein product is CASKDRGRGADTGELFF.

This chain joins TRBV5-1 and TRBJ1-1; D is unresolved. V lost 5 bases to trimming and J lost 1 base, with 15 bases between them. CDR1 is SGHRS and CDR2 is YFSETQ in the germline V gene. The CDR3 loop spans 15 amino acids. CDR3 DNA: TGCGCCAGCAGTCGCAGGACGTCATCGAACACTGAAGCTTTCTTT. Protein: CASSRRTSSNTEAFF.

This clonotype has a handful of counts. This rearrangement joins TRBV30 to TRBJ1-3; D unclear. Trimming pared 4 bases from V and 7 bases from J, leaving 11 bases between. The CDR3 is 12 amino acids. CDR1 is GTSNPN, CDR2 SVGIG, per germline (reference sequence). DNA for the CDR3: TGTGCCTGGAACCCGGCGGCGAACACCATATATTTT. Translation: CAWNPAANTIYF.

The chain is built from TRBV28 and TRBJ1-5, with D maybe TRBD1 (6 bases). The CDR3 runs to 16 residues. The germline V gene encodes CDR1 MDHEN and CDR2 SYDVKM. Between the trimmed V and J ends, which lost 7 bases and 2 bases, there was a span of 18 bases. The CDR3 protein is CASIRGGDRGNQPQHF. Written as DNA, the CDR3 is TGTGCCAGCATAAGGGGGGGCGACCGAGGCAATCAGCCCCAGCATTTT.

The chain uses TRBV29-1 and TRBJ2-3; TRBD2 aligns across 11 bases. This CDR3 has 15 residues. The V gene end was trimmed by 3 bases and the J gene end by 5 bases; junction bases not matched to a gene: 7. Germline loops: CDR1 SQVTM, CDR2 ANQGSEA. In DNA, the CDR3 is TGCAGCGTTGAGATAGCGGGAGGGCGTCGAGATACGCAGTATTTT. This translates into CSVEIAGGRRDTQYF.

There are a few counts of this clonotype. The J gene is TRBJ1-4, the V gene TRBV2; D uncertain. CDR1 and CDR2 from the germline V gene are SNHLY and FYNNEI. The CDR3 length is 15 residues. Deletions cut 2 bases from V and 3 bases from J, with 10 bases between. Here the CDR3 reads CASSEMGVPNEKLFF. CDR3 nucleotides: TGTGCCAGCAGTGAAATGGGTGTCCCTAATGAAAAACTGTTTTTT.

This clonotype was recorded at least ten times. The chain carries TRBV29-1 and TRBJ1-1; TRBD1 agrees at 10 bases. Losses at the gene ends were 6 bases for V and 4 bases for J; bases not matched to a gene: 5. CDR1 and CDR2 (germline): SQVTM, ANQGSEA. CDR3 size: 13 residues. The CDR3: CSVGTGAGTEAFF. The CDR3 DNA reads TGCAGCGTGGGGACAGGGGCTGGCACTGAAGCTTTCTTT. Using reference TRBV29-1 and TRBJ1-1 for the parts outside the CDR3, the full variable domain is SAVISQKPSRDICQRGTSLTIQCQVDSQVTMMFWYRQQPGQSLTLIATANQGSEATYESGFVIDKFPISRPNLTFSTLTVSNMSPEDSSIYLCSVGTGAGTEAFFGQGTRLTVV.

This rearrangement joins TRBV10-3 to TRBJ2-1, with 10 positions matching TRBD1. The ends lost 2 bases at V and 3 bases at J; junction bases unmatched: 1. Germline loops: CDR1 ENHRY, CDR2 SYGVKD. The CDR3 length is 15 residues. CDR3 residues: CAISEDRGLYNEQFF. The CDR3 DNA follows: TGTGCCATCAGTGAGGACAGGGGGCTCTACAATGAGCAGTTCTTC.

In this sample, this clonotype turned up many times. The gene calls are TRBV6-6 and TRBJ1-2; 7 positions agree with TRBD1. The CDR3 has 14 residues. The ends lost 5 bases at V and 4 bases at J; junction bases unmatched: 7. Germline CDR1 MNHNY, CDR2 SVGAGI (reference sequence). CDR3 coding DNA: TGTGCCAGCAGTCCGGGGGGACAGCCCTATGGCTACACCTTC. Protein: CASSPGGQPYGYTF.

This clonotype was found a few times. In DNA form, the CDR3 reads TGTGCCAGTAGCAGAAGACAGAATCCAACTAATGAAAAACTGTTTTTT. Amino acids: CASSRRQNPTNEKLFF. The chain combines TRBV19 with TRBJ1-4; maybe TRBD1 (5 bases). Germline CDR1 and CDR2: LNHDA and SQIVND (reference sequence). The V end lost 6 bases, the J end lost 0 bases, and 14 bases lay between the germline ends. The CDR3 consists of 16 residues.

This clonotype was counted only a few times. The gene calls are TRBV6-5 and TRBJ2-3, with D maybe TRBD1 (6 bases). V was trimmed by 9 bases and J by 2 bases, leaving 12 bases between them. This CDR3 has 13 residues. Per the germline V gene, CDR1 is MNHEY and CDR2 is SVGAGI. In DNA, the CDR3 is TGTGCCAGTAAACCAGGGGCCACAGATACGCAGTATTTT. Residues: CASKPGATDTQYF.

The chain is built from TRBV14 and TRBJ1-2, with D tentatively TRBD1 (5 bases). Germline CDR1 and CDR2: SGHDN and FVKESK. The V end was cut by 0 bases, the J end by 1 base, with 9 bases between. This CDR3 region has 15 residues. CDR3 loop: CASSQEGQINYGYTF. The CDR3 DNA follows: TGTGCCAGCAGCCAAGAGGGGCAGATTAACTATGGCTACACCTTC.

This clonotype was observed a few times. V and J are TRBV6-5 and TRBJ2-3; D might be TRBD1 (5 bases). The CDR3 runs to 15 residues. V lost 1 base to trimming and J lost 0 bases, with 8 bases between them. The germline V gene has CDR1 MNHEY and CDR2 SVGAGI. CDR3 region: CASSYWSGSTDTQYF. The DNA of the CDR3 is TGTGCCAGCAGTTACTGGTCAGGGAGCACAGATACGCAGTATTTT.